This TCR beta chain originates from a study of regulatory T cells in long-lasting Graves disease. Background on the study: To qualify as persistent, Graves' disease required over 5 years of antithyroid drugs with positive TSH receptor antibodies.

As to time point: persistent/refractory GD, antithyroid drugs over 5 years with positive TRAb. RNA extracted from PBMCs served as the sequencing template. Patients came through an endocrinology department, and that department was in Xi'an, China. This clonotype was counted between two and nine times. CDR3-region Arm-PCR and iRepertoire HTBI primers produced the TCR beta libraries. TCRdb reanalysed the multiplex PCR reads using MiXCR and keeps one entry per CDR3 protein. The sample has 300,000 or so distinct CDR3 sequences; roughly a fifth are singletons. Sample: peripheral blood mononuclear cells (PBMCs), taken when the disease was refractory, from a patient treated with antithyroid drugs. The clonotype comes from a female donor with Graves disease.

The CDR3 sequence: CASSGGIWAQETQYF. The DNA of the CDR3 is TGTGCCAGCAGCGGGGGTATTTGGGCCCAAGAGACCCAGTACTTC. The chain carries TRBV7-2 and TRBJ2-5, with D perhaps assigned TRBD1 or TRBD2 (5 bases each). Germline lookup yields CDR1 SGHTA and CDR2 FQGNSA. The CDR3 contains 15 residues. Trimming stripped 5 bases from V and 1 base from J, with 14 bases between.